This T cell receptor (beta chain) was sequenced during a study of beta chain features in type 1 diabetes. General study results and limits: More deletions and fewer insertions at VDJ junctions were found in patients with type 1 diabetes. Within each of all four CD4+ subsets, Type 1 diabetes patients had TCRB CDR3s that were moderately but significantly shorter. It was among patients, rather than healthy donors, that naive, central memory and Treg TCRB repertoires appeared more similar.

All sorted populations exceeded 95% purity. Concerning this clone: Antigen unknown. The same CDR3 is also encoded by other DNA sequences in this sample.

Expressed TCRB transcripts were sequenced because the entire RNA isolate underwent reverse transcription. Reads from naive, central memory and regulatory T cell samples averaged around 3.7 million. Assay used: immunoSEQ multiplex PCR; TCRdb lists only in-frame clones, some missing. This table holds 160,000 or so clones, 6.5% to 10% found once. This TCR was sampled from a woman between 18 and 29 years old with type 1 diabetes. Material for sequencing was central memory CD4+ T cells from blood.

The CDR3 DNA is TGTGCCAGCAGTTTGGGCGGGGGCACAGATACGCAGTATTTT. Encoded protein: CASSLGGGTDTQYF. V and J are TRBV28 and TRBJ2-3; D may be TRBD2 (6 bases). The CDR3 consists of 14 residues. With 3 bases removed from V and 1 base from J, the gap between germline ends came to 8 bases. Per germline, CDR1 MDHEN and CDR2 SYDVKM. The full variable domain, in which reference TRBV28 and TRBJ2-3 provide the parts outside the CDR3, is DVKVTQSSRYLVKRTGEKVFLECVQDMDHENMFWYRQDPGLGLRLIYFSYDVKMKEKGDIPEGYSVSREKKERFSLILESASTNQTSMYLCASSLGGGTDTQYFGPGTRLTVL.